Listed here is a single T cell receptor (beta chain). Its antigen is still unknown. This CDR3 has 13 residues. CDR1 SEHNR and CDR2 FQNEAQ come from the germline V gene (reference sequence). V gave up 6 bases and J gave up 7 bases; unmatched junction bases: 3. This entry belongs to a study of cytomegalovirus exposure and HLA in healthy donors. The study, taken as a whole, reports: Donors were assumed by presence/absence analyses to have roughly uniform sequencing depth. Solely CMV serostatus was available to characterize immune exposure. Excluded were some V segments that proved indistinguishable, including TRBV6-2 and TRBV6-3.

Primers included in the PCR were 60 Vbeta and 13 Jbeta primers. The method was immunoSEQ multiplex PCR; TCRdb's version includes in-frame clones alone and lacks a portion of them. The sample includes over 90,000 clones, around four fifths seen only once; the top ten take 2.6%. This sequence originates from a man aged 35-49 years in good health and CMV-seronegative. The chain combines TRBV7-9 with TRBJ1-4, with 9 bases that match TRBD1. Sequenced input: PBMCs. CDR3 protein: CASSQGQGEKLFF. CDR3 DNA sequence: TGTGCCAGCAGTCAGGGACAGGGTGAAAAACTGTTTTTT.